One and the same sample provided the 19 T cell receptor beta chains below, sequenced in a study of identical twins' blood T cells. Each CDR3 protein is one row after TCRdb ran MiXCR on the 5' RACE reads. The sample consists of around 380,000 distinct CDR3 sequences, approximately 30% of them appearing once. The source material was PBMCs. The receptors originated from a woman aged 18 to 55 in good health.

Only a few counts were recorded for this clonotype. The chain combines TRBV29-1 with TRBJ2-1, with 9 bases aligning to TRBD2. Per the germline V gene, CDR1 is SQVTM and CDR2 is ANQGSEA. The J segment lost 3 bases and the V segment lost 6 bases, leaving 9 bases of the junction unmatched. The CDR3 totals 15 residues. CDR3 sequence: CSVLSEREVYNEQFF. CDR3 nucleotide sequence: TGCAGCGTCCTTTCGGAGCGGGAGGTCTACAATGAGCAGTTCTTC.

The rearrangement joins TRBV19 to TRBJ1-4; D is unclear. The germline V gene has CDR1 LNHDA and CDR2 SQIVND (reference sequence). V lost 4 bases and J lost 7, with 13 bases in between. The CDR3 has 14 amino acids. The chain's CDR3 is CASSTHGKSEKLFF. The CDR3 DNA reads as TGTGCCAGTAGTACCCACGGGAAGAGTGAAAAACTGTTTTTT.

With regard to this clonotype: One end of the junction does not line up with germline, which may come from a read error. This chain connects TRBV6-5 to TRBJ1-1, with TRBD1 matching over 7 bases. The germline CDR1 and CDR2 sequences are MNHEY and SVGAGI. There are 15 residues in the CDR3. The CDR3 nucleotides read TGTGCCAACAGTTACAGGGGACAGCCAAACACTGAAGCTTTCTTT. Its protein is CANSYRGQPNTEAFF.

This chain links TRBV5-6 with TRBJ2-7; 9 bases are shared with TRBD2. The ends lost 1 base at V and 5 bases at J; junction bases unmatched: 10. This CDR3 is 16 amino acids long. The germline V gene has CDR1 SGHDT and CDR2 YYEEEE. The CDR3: CASSLWYLGLAHEQYF. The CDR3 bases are TGTGCCAGCAGCTTGTGGTATTTGGGACTAGCCCACGAGCAGTACTTC. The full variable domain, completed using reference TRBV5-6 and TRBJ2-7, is DAGVTQSPTHLIKTRGQQVTLRCSPKSGHDTVSWYQQALGQGPQFIFQYYEEEERQRGNFPDRFSGHQFPNYSSELNVNALLLGDSALYLCASSLWYLGLAHEQYFGPGTRLTVT.

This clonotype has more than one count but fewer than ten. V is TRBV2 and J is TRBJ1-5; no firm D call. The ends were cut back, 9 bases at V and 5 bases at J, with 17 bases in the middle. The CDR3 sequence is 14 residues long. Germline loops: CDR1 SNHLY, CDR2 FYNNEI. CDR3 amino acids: CASRSDGFYQPQHF. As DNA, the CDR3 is TGTGCCAGTAGGTCGGACGGGTTCTATCAGCCCCAGCATTTT.

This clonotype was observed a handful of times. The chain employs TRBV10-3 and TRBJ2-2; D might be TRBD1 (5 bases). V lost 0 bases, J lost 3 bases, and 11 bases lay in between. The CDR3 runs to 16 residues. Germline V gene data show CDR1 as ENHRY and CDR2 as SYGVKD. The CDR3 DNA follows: TGTGCCATCAGTGAGTCTAGCAGGGCCGACACCGGGGAGCTGTTTTTT. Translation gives CAISESSRADTGELFF.

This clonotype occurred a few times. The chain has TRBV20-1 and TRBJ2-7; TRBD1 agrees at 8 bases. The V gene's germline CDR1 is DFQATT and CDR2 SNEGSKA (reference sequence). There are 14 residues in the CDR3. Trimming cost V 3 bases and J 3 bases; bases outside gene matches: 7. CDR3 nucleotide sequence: TGCAGTGCTAGGGAGACAGGGGTAGGCTACGAGCAGTACTTC. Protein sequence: CSARETGVGYEQYF.

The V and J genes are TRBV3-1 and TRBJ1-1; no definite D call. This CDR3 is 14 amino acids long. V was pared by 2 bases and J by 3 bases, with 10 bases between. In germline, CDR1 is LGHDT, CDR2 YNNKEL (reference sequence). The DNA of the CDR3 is TGTGCCAGCAGCCAATCTGGGTTGGACACTGAAGCTTTCTTT. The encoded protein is CASSQSGLDTEAFF.

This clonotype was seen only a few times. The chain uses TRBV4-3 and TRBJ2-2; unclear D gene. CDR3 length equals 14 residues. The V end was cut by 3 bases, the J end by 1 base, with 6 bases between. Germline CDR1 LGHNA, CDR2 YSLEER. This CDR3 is CASSHGMNTGELFF. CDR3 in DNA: TGCGCCAGCAGCCATGGCATGAACACCGGGGAGCTGTTTTTT.

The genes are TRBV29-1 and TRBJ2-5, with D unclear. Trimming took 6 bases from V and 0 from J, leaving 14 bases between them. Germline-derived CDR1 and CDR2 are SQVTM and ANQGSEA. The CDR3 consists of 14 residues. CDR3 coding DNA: TGCAGCGTGATTGGGGTTGCGTACCAAGAGACCCAGTACTTC. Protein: CSVIGVAYQETQYF.

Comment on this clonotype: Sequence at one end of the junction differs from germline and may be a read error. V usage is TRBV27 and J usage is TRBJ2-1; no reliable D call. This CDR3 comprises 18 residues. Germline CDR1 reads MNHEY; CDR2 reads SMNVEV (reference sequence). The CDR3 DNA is TGTGTCAGCACCTCTCTTGGATCTCCTATCCTCTCCTACAATGAGCAGTTCTTC. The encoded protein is CVSTSLGSPILSYNEQFF.

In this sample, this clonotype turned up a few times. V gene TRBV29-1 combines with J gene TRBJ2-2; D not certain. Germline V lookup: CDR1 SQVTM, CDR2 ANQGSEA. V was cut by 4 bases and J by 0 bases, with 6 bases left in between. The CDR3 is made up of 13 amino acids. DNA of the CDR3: TGCAGCGTTGTTAGAGCGAACACCGGGGAGCTGTTTTTT. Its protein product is CSVVRANTGELFF.

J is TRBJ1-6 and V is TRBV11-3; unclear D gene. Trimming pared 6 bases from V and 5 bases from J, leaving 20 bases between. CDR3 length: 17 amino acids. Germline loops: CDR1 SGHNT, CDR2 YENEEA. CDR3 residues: CASSGFRAAMDNSPLHF. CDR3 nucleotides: TGTGCCAGCAGTGGTTTCCGGGCGGCTATGGATAATTCACCCCTCCACTTT.

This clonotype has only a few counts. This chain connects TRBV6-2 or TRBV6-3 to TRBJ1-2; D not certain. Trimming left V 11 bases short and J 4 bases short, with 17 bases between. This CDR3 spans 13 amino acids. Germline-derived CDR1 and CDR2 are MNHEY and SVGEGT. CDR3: CASRLRTAYGYTF. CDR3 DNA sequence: TGTGCCTCACGGTTGAGGACGGCCTATGGCTACACCTTC.

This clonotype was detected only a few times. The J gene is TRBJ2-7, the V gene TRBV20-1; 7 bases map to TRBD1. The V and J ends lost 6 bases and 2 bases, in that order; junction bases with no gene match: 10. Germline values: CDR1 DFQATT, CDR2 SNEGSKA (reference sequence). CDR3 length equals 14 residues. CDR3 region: CSATPLQGPYEQYF. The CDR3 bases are TGCAGTGCGACCCCCTTACAGGGGCCCTACGAGCAGTACTTC.

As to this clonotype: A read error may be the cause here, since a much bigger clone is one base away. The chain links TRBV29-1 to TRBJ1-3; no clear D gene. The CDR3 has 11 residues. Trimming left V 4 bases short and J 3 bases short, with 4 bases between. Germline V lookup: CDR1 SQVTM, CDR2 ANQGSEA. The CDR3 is CSVGRGNTIYF. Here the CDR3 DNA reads TGCAGCGTTGGTCGTGGAAACACCATATATTTT.

CDR3 in amino acids: CATTPGISFPNGYTF. The CDR3 region has the DNA TGTGCCACCACTCCGGGTATCTCCTTCCCCAATGGCTACACCTTC. The rearrangement links TRBV19 to TRBJ1-2; D is ambiguous. The germline V gene encodes CDR1 LNHDA and CDR2 SQIVND (reference sequence). Trimming shortened V by 10 bases and J by 6 bases, and 24 bases separated the two germline ends. This CDR3 has 15 residues.

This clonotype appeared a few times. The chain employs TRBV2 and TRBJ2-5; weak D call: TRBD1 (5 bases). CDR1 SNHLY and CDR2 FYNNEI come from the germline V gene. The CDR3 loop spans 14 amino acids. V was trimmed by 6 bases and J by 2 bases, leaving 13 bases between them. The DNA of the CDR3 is TGTGCCAGCAGCCTGGAGACAGCTCAAGAGACCCAGTACTTC. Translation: CASSLETAQETQYF. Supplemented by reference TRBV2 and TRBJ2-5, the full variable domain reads EPEVTQTPSHQVTQMGQEVILRCVPISNHLYFYWYRQILGQKVEFLVSFYNNEISEKSEIFDDQFSVERPDGSNFTLKIRSTKLEDSAMYFCASSLETAQETQYFGPGTRLLVL.

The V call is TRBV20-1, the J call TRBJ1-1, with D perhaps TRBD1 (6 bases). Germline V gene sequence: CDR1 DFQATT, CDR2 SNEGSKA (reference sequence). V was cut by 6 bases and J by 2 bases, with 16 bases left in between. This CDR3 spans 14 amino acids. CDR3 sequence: CSARDIKGNTEAFF. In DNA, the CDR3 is TGCAGTGCAAGGGACATTAAGGGAAACACTGAAGCTTTCTTT.